This passage covers 23 T cell receptor beta chains from one sample sequenced in a study of cytomegalovirus exposure and HLA in healthy donors. The PCR made use of 60 Vbeta and 13 Jbeta primers. Generated by immunoSEQ multiplex PCR, the TCRdb table keeps only in-frame clones and is missing some. This table has about 160,000 clones, approximately 78% appearing once. Input material: PBMCs. These receptors originate from a male donor in good health and CMV-seropositive.

The chain carries TRBV6-1 and TRBJ1-1; 10 bases match TRBD1. The length of the CDR3 is 14 residues. Germline CDR1 MNHNS, CDR2 SASEGT. Trimming at V came to 1 base and at J to 11 bases, leaving 7 bases not matched to a gene. CDR3 DNA sequence: TGTGCCAGCAGTGAAGTGGTGACAGGGGGCCGGGCTTTCTTT. Residues: CASSEVVTGGRAFF.

The genes are TRBV29-1 and TRBJ2-1, with 9 bases matching TRBD1. Looked up from germline, CDR1 is SQVTM and CDR2 is ANQGSEA. The CDR3 runs 14 residues. Losses at the gene ends were 7 bases for V and 7 bases for J; bases not matched to a gene: 11. The CDR3 sequence is CSERTGGGGNEQFF. CDR3 bases: TGCAGCGAGAGAACAGGGGGCGGTGGGAATGAGCAGTTCTTC.

The chain is built from TRBV6-5 and TRBJ1-5, with D possibly being TRBD1 (6 bases). Trimming left V 2 bases short and J 9 bases short, with 11 bases between. The CDR3 consists of 13 residues. The V gene's germline CDR1 is MNHEY and CDR2 SVGAGI. CDR3 residues: CASSYTRRGPQHF. The CDR3 DNA sequence: TGTGCCAGCAGTTACACCCGCAGGGGGCCCCAGCATTTT.

J is TRBJ1-4 and V is TRBV7-9, with TRBD1 matching over 7 bases. Germline V lookup: CDR1 SEHNR, CDR2 FQNEAQ (reference sequence). V lost 2 bases, J lost 7 bases, and 10 bases stayed unmatched. The CDR3 is made up of 16 amino acids. CDR3 DNA: TGTGCCAGCAGCTTACCGGGACTGCAGGGGGGTGAAAAACTGTTTTTT. Protein: CASSLPGLQGGEKLFF.

The chain links TRBV7-8 to TRBJ2-1; D is undetermined. Germline V gene sequence: CDR1 SGHVS, CDR2 FQNEAQ. The length of the CDR3 is 14 residues. V was shortened by 0 bases and J by 10 bases, with 13 bases between the two germline ends. The CDR3 nucleotides are TGTGCCAGCAGCTTAGCTGGGCTAATAGTAGAGCAGTTCTTC. This translates into CASSLAGLIVEQFF. Looking up the rest from reference TRBV7-8 and TRBJ2-1 gives the full variable domain: GAGVSQSPRYKVAKRGQDVALRCDPISGHVSLFWYQQALGQGPEFLTYFQNEAQLDKSGLPSDRFFAERPEGSVSTLKIQRTQQEDSAVYLCASSLAGLIVEQFFGPGTRLTVL.

This rearrangement joins TRBV28 to TRBJ1-2, with D tentatively TRBD1 (6 bases). Germline values: CDR1 MDHEN, CDR2 SYDVKM. The CDR3 is 16 residues long. The CDR3 DNA sequence: TGTGCTACCCGGCGTTACGGACAGACTCCTAACTATGGCTACACCTTC. It translates to CATRRYGQTPNYGYTF.

The J gene is TRBJ2-7, the V gene TRBV6-5, with 10 bases matching TRBD2. The V and J ends lost 1 base and 6 bases, in that order; junction bases with no gene match: 9. Germline loops: CDR1 MNHEY, CDR2 SVGAGI. This CDR3 contains 16 residues. The CDR3 loop reads CASSYFKRAGGFEQYF. The CDR3 coding sequence is TGTGCCAGCAGTTACTTCAAACGAGCGGGAGGGTTCGAGCAGTACTTC.

The rearrangement uses TRBV15 and TRBJ2-5, with a tentative D call TRBD2 (5 bases). This CDR3 contains 14 residues. Between the trimmed V and J ends, which lost 0 bases and 5 bases, there was a span of 10 bases. The V gene's germline CDR1 is LNHNV and CDR2 YYDKDF (reference sequence). The CDR3 sequence: CATSRDLGGETQYF. CDR3 coding DNA: TGTGCCACCAGCAGAGATCTAGGCGGGGAGACCCAGTACTTC.

This clone appeared a single time. The chain joins TRBV25-1 to TRBJ2-6; D possibly corresponds to TRBD1 (6 bases). The V end was cut by 4 bases, the J end by 4 bases, with 20 bases between. Germline loops: CDR1 MGHDK, CDR2 SYGVNS. The CDR3 runs 18 residues. The CDR3 coding sequence is TGTGCCAGCAGTGCCTCCCTCCCCACAGGGACCGGGGCCAACGTCCTGACTTTC. It codes for CASSASLPTGTGANVLTF.

The chain combines TRBV6-1 with TRBJ2-7, with 10 bases fitting TRBD1. The CDR3 has 15 residues. The V gene end was trimmed by 5 bases and the J gene end by 2 bases; junction bases not matched to a gene: 6. Germline assignment: CDR1 MNHNS and CDR2 SASEGT. In nucleotides, the CDR3 is TGTGCCAGCAGTCCCGCGGGACAGGGGACCTACGAGCAGTACTTC. This encodes CASSPAGQGTYEQYF.

The chain employs TRBV18 and TRBJ2-2; no clear D gene. Looked up from germline, CDR1 is KGHSH and CDR2 is LQKENI. Deletions cut 6 bases from V and 5 bases from J, with 10 bases between. The CDR3 has 13 amino acids. The CDR3, as DNA: TGTGCCAGCTCTCCTCGCGGTACCGGGGAGCTGTTTTTT. Its protein product is CASSPRGTGELFF.

The chain joins TRBV11-2 to TRBJ1-1; 7 nucleotides agree with TRBD1. V gave up 10 bases and J gave up 1 base; unmatched junction bases: 6. The CDR3 loop spans 13 amino acids. CDR1 SGHAT and CDR2 FQNNGV come from the germline V gene. CDR3: CAIRGQPNTEAFF. CDR3 in DNA: TGTGCCATCCGGGGACAGCCGAACACTGAAGCTTTCTTT.

The V gene is TRBV9, the J gene TRBJ2-5, with D perhaps matching TRBD2 (6 bases). This CDR3 region has 15 residues. Germline CDR1 and CDR2: SGDLS and YYNGEE. V lost 0 bases, J lost 8 bases, and 17 bases lay in between. The chain's CDR3 is CASSVAGFLGGTQYF. CDR3 bases: TGTGCCAGCAGCGTAGCCGGGTTCCTGGGGGGAACCCAGTACTTC. The variable domain in full, completed from reference TRBV9 and TRBJ2-5, reads DSGVTQTPKHLITATGQRVTLRCSPRSGDLSVYWYQQSLDQGLQFLIQYYNGEERAKGNILERFSAQQFPDLHSELNLSSLELGDSALYFCASSVAGFLGGTQYFGPGTRLLVL.

This clone was detected only once. The chain uses TRBV7-2 and TRBJ2-1; D gene ambiguous. CDR1 and CDR2 from the germline V gene are SGHTA and FQGNSA. Trimming left V 3 bases short and J 2 bases short, with 8 bases between. The CDR3 runs 14 residues. The CDR3, as DNA: TGTGCCAGCAGCTTTAACACAGCCTACAATGAGCAGTTCTTC. Protein: CASSFNTAYNEQFF. Full variable domain (remainder filled in from reference TRBV7-2 and TRBJ2-1): GAGVSQSPSNKVTEKGKDVELRCDPISGHTALYWYRQSLGQGLEFLIYFQGNSAPDKSGLPSDRFSAERTGGSVSTLTIQRTQQEDSAVYLCASSFNTAYNEQFFGPGTRLTVL.

The chain joins TRBV6-1 to TRBJ1-1; 7 bases are shared with TRBD1. The J segment lost 0 bases and the V segment lost 6 bases, leaving 1 base of the junction unmatched. The CDR3 length is 13 residues. The germline V gene has CDR1 MNHNS and CDR2 SASEGT. For the CDR3, the DNA is TGTGCCAGCAGGGGGACAGTGAACACTGAAGCTTTCTTT. Residues: CASRGTVNTEAFF.

The sample holds one count of this clone. The V call is TRBV5-1, the J call TRBJ2-7; D call uncertain. The germline CDR1 and CDR2 sequences are SGHRS and YFSETQ. This CDR3 has 14 residues. V was cut by 0 bases and J by 6 bases, with 13 bases left in between. The CDR3 DNA reads TGCGCCAGCAGCTTGGACGGGTCTCCCGTCGAGCAGTACTTC. It codes for CASSLDGSPVEQYF.

This clone was detected a few times. The genes are TRBV19 and TRBJ1-1; 7 bases are a match to TRBD1. The CDR3 is 14 amino acids. The germline V gene encodes CDR1 LNHDA and CDR2 SQIVND (reference sequence). Losses at the gene ends were 5 bases for V and 0 bases for J; bases not matched to a gene: 3. CDR3 sequence reads: CASSSQGLNTEAFF. The CDR3 DNA sequence: TGTGCCAGTAGTTCACAGGGGCTGAACACTGAAGCTTTCTTT.

V gene TRBV7-8 combines with J gene TRBJ2-1; D possibly corresponds to TRBD2 (6 bases). From germline, CDR1 is SGHVS and CDR2 FQNEAQ. The ends were cut back, 5 bases at V and 0 bases at J, with 11 bases in the middle. The CDR3 runs 15 residues. This CDR3 is CASSIGTGSYNEQFF. CDR3 DNA: TGTGCCAGCAGCATAGGGACTGGCTCCTACAATGAGCAGTTCTTC.

The rearrangement joins TRBV5-4 to TRBJ2-6; D uncertain. Germline CDR1 and CDR2: SGHNT and YYREEE (reference sequence). V lost 1 base and J lost 2, with 7 bases in between. This CDR3 region has 15 residues. The CDR3 DNA reads as TGTGCCAGCAGCTTGCAGGTGGCTGGGGCCAACGTCCTGACTTTC. Protein sequence: CASSLQVAGANVLTF. Combining the CDR3 with reference TRBV5-4 and TRBJ2-6 gives the whole variable domain ETGVTQSPTHLIKTRGQQVTLRCSSQSGHNTVSWYQQALGQGPQFIFQYYREEENGRGNFPPRFSGLQFPNYSSELNVNALELDDSALYLCASSLQVAGANVLTFGAGSRLTVL.

The genes are TRBV19 and TRBJ1-1; 7 bases map to TRBD1. Germline V lookup: CDR1 LNHDA, CDR2 SQIVND (reference sequence). The V segment lost 7 bases and the J segment 3 bases; nucleotides outside the gene matches: 8. This CDR3 region has 14 residues. The CDR3 DNA reads TGTGCCAGTACCCGAGGGGGCGCGTACACTGAAGCTTTCTTT. Protein product: CASTRGGAYTEAFF. Variable domain in full (rest from reference TRBV19 and TRBJ1-1): DGGITQSPKYLFRKEGQNVTLSCEQNLNHDAMYWYRQDPGQGLRLIYYSQIVNDFQKGDIAEGYSVSREKKESFPLTVTSAQKNPTAFYLCASTRGGAYTEAFFGQGTRLTVV.

The rearrangement uses TRBV7-9 and TRBJ1-4; 10 bases agree with TRBD1. The CDR3 covers 16 residues. Germline values: CDR1 SEHNR, CDR2 FQNEAQ (reference sequence). V trimming: 5 bases; J trimming: 1 base; junction bases outside the gene matches: 4. Written as DNA, the CDR3 is TGTGCCAGCAGCCGGACAGGGGGGGTAACTAATGAAAAACTGTTTTTT. Its translation is CASSRTGGVTNEKLFF.

The chain employs TRBV28 and TRBJ2-3, with TRBD2 as a possible D gene (6 bases). Per the germline V gene, CDR1 is MDHEN and CDR2 is SYDVKM. This CDR3 is built from 14 residues. V was shortened by 3 bases and J by 4 bases, with 11 bases between the two germline ends. The CDR3 coding sequence is TGTGCCAGCAGTTTCTGGACTAATTCAGATACGCAGTATTTT. Translated, it gives CASSFWTNSDTQYF.

The chain joins TRBV6-5 to TRBJ1-6; D is undetermined. This CDR3 comprises 14 residues. Germline CDR1 and CDR2: MNHEY and SVGAGI. V gave up 5 bases and J gave up 9 bases, with 14 bases separating them. CDR3: CASSNGGAGSPLHF. CDR3 bases: TGTGCCAGCAGTAACGGAGGCGCCGGTTCACCCCTCCACTTT.